The rows below give T cell receptor beta chains drawn from one sample of a study of blood T cell repertoires in COVID-19. Libraries were prepared by immunoSEQ multiplex PCR; TCRdb keeps only in-frame clonotypes and omits some of them. The data hold fewer than 200,000 clones, with 85% observed a single time. The sequenced sample was peripheral blood. Source of these receptors: a human donor with acute or convalescent COVID-19. The donor label of this sample is uncertain. Both conserved end residues are part of each CDR3. A D gene is named only where the DNA matches it firmly. Some rows mark clone size as missing; the rest say once, few, many or name a class of expanded clone.

TRBD1,TRBV7-2,few,TRBJ2-3,TGTGCCAGCAGCTTAGTAAGGGGGGGACAGGGAAGAGATACGCAGTATTTT,CASSLVRGGQGRDTQYF
TRBD1,TRBV2,.,TRBJ2-2,TGTGCCAGCAGTGAAGGCCGGGACAGGGGGGAGCTGTTTTTT,CASSEGRDRGELFF
.,TRBV10-3,.,TRBJ2-5,TGTGCCATCAGTGTCCCGGGAATTGAGACCCAGTACTTC,CAISVPGIETQYF
TRBD2,TRBV3-1/TRBV3-2,once,TRBJ2-1,TGTGCCAGCAGCCACCTAGCGGGGGGGCCGCATGAGCAGTTCTTC,CASSHLAGGPHEQFF
.,TRBV27,.,TRBJ1-2,TGTGCCAGCAGTTTGGTTGACGGGGGTAACTATGGCTACACCTTC,CASSLVDGGNYGYTF
.,TRBV27,.,TRBJ1-5,TGTGCCAGCAGTTACATCGGCAGGGATCAGCCCCAGCATTTT,CASSYIGRDQPQHF
.,TRBV12-3/TRBV12-4,.,TRBJ1-1,TGTGCCAGCAGTTTCTGGAGTTTCACTGAAGCTTTCTTT,CASSFWSFTEAFF
.,TRBV7-2,.,TRBJ1-5,TGTGCCAGCAGTTCAAGGGGATCGGGCCAGCCCCAGCATTTT,CASSSRGSGQPQHF
TRBD2,TRBV24-1,.,TRBJ2-1,TGTGCCACCAGTCGGACTAGCGGGGACAATGAGCAGTTCTTC,CATSRTSGDNEQFF
.,TRBV6-5,.,TRBJ2-2,TGTGCCAGCAACAGGGACTATGATGCCGGGGAGCTGTTTTTT,CASNRDYDAGELFF
.,TRBV2,.,TRBJ2-5,TGTGCCAGCATTCGAACCAGGGGGGCCAGAGAGACCCAGTACTTC,CASIRTRGARETQYF
TRBD2,TRBV29-1,once,TRBJ2-3,TGCAGCGCCGAGGGACTAGCGGTTTTTACTAGCACAGATACGCAGTATTTT,CSAEGLAVFTSTDTQYF
.,TRBV6-6,.,TRBJ1-1,TGTGCCAGCGTGCAGGATCTAAACACTGAAGCTTTCTTT,CASVQDLNTEAFF
TRBD1,TRBV7-9,.,TRBJ1-1,TGTGCCAGCAGCTTAAGGGACAGGGGGAACACTGAAGCTTTCTTT,CASSLRDRGNTEAFF
TRBD2,TRBV30,.,TRBJ2-3,TGTGCCTGGAGTGTACAAGCGGGGGGAACAGATACGCAGTATTTT,CAWSVQAGGTDTQYF
.,TRBV14,once,TRBJ2-1,TGTGCCAGCAGCCAAGATCTCGGGTACAATGAGCAGTTCTTC,CASSQDLGYNEQFF
.,TRBV4-3,.,TRBJ1-1,TGCGCCAGCAGCCAAGACGAAGGACACGTGAACACTGAAGCTTTCTTT,CASSQDEGHVNTEAFF
.,TRBV24-1,.,TRBJ2-2,TGTGCCACCAGCGATCCCGGCTCCAGGGACGGGGAGCTGTTTTTT,CATSDPGSRDGELFF
TRBD1,TRBV9,.,TRBJ2-1,TGTGCCAGCAGCGTAGTACTTAGGGACAGGGGGCTCGCTTGGGTAGAGCAGTTCTTC,CASSVVLRDRGLAWVEQFF
.,TRBV4-1,.,TRBJ1-5,TGCGCCAGCAGCCAAGGGGCAAGTTATAGCAATCAGCCCCAGCATTTT,CASSQGASYSNQPQHF